The source of this TCR beta chain is a study of blood T cell repertoires in COVID-19. The table came from immunoSEQ multiplex PCR; TCRdb's copy has only in-frame clones and leaves some out. The sample shows roughly 150,000 clones, about four fifths of them seen only once. The V gene end was trimmed by 0 bases and the J gene end by 8 bases; junction bases not matched to a gene: 7. Germline lookup yields CDR1 LGHNA and CDR2 YSLEER. The CDR3 is 16 residues long. The chain joins TRBV4-3 to TRBJ2-2, with 9 bases aligning to TRBD1. The source material was peripheral blood. The origin of this receptor is a woman aged 80 or older with acute or convalescent COVID-19. The DNA of the CDR3 is TGCGCCAGCAGCCAAGACACAGGGGGCGCGGGGGGGGAGCTGTTTTTT. This translates into CASSQDTGGAGGELFF.